The 4 T cell receptor beta chains given below trace back to one sample, sequenced in a study of T cell changes during pregnancy in multiple sclerosis. Profiling relied on immunoSEQ multiplex PCR, and the TCRdb table lists in-frame clones only, not all of them. Of about 23,000 clones in the sample, 75% to 90% were seen once. The specimen comprised CD4+ T cells from peripheral blood mononuclear cells, sampled in the first trimester of pregnancy. The receptors were gathered from a female donor in good health, enrolled as a control in a pregnancy study.

The rearrangement uses TRBV7-9 and TRBJ2-7; D is ambiguous. This CDR3 spans 14 amino acids. The germline gives CDR1 SEHNR, CDR2 FQNEAQ (reference sequence). The V end lost 5 bases, the J end lost 2 bases, and 13 bases lay between the germline ends. The CDR3 reads CASSIIQAPYEQYF. The CDR3 DNA is TGTGCCAGCAGCATTATTCAGGCCCCCTACGAGCAGTACTTC.

The V gene is TRBV29-1, the J gene TRBJ2-7; 9 bases agree with TRBD2. Per germline, CDR1 SQVTM and CDR2 ANQGSEA. With V trimmed by 3 bases and J by 0 bases, 6 bases remained unmatched. This CDR3 spans 15 amino acids. The CDR3 nucleotides are TGCAGCGTTGACGTTAGCGGGGGTAGCTCCTACGAGCAGTACTTC. Its protein product is CSVDVSGGSSYEQYF.

The J gene is TRBJ1-1, the V gene TRBV19; no reliable D call. The V end lost 4 bases, the J end lost 4 bases, and 13 bases lay between the germline ends. Per germline, CDR1 LNHDA and CDR2 SQIVND (reference sequence). CDR3 size: 14 residues. DNA for the CDR3: TGTGCCAGTAGTAGGCGGGAGGGCACCACTGAAGCTTTCTTT. It is translated as CASSRREGTTEAFF.

This clone was found a few times. This chain uses TRBV6-1 with TRBJ2-7; D is perhaps TRBD1 (5 bases). The CDR3 length is 14 residues. Germline assignment: CDR1 MNHNS and CDR2 SASEGT. Deletions cut 2 bases from V and 2 bases from J, with 10 bases between. Here the CDR3 DNA reads TGTGCCAGCAGTGAACAGGGTGCCGCCTACGAGCAGTACTTC. It translates to CASSEQGAAYEQYF.